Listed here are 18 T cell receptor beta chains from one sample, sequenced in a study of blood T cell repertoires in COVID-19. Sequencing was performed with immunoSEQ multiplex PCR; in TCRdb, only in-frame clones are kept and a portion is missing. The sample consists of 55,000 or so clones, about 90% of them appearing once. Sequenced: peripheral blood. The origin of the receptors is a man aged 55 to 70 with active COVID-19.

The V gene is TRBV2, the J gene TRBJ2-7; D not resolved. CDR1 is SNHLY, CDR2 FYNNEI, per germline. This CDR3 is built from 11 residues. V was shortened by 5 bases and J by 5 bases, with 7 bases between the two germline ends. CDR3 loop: CASSPTNEQYF. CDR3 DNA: TGTGCCAGCAGTCCTACTAACGAGCAGTACTTC.

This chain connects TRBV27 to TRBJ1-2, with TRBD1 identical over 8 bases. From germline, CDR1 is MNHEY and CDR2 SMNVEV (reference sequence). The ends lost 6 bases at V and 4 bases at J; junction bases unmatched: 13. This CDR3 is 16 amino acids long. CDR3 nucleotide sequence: TGTGCCAGCAGCGAATCGACAGGGGAGGTGCGCTATGGCTACACCTTC. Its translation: CASSESTGEVRYGYTF.

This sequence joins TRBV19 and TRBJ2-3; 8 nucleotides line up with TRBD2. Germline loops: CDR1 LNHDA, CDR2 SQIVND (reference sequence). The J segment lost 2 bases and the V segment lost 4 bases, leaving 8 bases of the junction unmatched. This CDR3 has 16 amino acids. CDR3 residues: CASSKGTSGSTDTQYF. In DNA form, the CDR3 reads TGTGCCAGTAGTAAGGGAACTAGCGGCTCCACAGATACGCAGTATTTT.

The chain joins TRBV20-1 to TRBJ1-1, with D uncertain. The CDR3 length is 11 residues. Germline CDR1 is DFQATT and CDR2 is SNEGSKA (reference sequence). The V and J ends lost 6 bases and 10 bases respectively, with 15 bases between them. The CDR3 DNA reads TGCAGTGCCGCAGGTTGGGTTGTAGCTTTCTTT. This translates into CSAAGWVVAFF.

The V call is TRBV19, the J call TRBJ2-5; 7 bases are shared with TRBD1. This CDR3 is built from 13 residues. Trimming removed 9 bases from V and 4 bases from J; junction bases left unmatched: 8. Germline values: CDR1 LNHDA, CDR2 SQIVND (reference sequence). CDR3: CASATGLVETQYF. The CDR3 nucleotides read TGTGCCAGCGCGACAGGGTTGGTAGAGACCCAGTACTTC.

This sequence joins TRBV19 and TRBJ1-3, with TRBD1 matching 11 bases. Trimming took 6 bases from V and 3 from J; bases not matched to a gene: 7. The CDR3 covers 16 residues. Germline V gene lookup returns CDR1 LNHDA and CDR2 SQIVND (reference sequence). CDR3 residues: CASSTRTGGFGNTIYF. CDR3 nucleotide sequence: TGTGCCAGTAGCACGAGGACAGGGGGCTTTGGAAACACCATATATTTT.

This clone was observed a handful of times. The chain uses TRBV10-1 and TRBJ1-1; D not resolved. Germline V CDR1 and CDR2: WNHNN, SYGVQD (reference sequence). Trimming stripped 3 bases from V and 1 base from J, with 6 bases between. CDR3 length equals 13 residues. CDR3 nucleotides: TGCGCCAGCAGTGACGATAGGAACACTGAAGCTTTCTTT. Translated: CASSDDRNTEAFF.

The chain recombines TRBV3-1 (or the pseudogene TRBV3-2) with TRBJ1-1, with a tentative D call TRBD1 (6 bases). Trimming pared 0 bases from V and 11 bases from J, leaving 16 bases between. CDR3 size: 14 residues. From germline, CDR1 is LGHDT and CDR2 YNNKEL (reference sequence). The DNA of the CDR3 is TGTGCCAGCAGCCAAGAACTGTTGGGGGCCGGGGCTTTCTTT. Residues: CASSQELLGAGAFF.

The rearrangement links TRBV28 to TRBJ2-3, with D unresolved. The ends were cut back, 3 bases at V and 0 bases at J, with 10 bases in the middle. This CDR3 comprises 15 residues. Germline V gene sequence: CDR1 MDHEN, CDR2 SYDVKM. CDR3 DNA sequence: TGTGCCAGCAGTTTGCGTGGTGCTAGCACAGATACGCAGTATTTT. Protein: CASSLRGASTDTQYF.

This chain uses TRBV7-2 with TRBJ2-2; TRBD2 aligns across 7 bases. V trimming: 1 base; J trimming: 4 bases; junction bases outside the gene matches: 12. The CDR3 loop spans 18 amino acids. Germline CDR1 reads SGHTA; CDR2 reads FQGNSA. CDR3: CASSLGRLADFGTGELFF. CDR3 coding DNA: TGTGCCAGCAGCTTAGGTCGTCTAGCGGATTTCGGCACCGGGGAGCTGTTTTTT.

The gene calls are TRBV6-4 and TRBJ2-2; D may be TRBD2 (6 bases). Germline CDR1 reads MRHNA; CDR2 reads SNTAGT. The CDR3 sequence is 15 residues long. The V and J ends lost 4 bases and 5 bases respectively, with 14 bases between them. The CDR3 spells CASSVSGGKTGELFF. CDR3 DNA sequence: TGTGCCAGCAGTGTTAGCGGAGGAAAAACCGGGGAGCTGTTTTTT.

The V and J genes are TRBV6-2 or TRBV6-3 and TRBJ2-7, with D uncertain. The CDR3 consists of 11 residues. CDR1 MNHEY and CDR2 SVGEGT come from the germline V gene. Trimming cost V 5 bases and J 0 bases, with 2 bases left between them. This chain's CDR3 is CASSRSYEQYF. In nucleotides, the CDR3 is TGTGCCAGCAGTCGCTCCTACGAGCAGTACTTC.

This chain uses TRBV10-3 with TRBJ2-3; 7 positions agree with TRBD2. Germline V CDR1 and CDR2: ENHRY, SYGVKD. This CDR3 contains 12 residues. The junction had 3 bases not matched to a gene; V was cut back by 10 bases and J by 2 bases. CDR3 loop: CATKRDTDTQYF. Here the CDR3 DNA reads TGTGCCACCAAGCGGGACACAGATACGCAGTATTTT.

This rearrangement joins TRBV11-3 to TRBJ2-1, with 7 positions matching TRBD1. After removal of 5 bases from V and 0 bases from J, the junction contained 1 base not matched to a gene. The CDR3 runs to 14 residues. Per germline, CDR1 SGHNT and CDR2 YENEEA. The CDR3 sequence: CASSAGGSYNEQFF. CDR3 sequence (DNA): TGTGCCAGCAGCGCAGGGGGCTCCTACAATGAGCAGTTCTTC.

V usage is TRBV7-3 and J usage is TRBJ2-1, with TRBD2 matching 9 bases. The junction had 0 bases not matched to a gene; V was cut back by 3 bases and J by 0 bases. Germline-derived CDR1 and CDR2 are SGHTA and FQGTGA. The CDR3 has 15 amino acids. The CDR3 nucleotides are TGTGCCAGCAGCTTTAGCGGGGGCTCCTACAATGAGCAGTTCTTC. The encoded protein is CASSFSGGSYNEQFF.

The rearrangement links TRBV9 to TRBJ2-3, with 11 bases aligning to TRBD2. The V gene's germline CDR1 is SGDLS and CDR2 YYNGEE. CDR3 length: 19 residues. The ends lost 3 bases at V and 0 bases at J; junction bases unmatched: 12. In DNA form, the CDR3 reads TGTGCCAGCAGCGACCCCCTACTAGCGGGGGTCTCTAGCACAGATACGCAGTATTTT. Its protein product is CASSDPLLAGVSSTDTQYF.

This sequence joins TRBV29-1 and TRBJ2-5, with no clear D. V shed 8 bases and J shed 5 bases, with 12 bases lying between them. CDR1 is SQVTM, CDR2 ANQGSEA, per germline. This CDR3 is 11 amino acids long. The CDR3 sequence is CSLRLGETQYF. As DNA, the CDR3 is TGCAGCCTCCGACTTGGGGAGACCCAGTACTTC. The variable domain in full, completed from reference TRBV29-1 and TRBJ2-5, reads SAVISQKPSRDICQRGTSLTIQCQVDSQVTMMFWYRQQPGQSLTLIATANQGSEATYESGFVIDKFPISRPNLTFSTLTVSNMSPEDSSIYLCSLRLGETQYFGPGTRLLVL.

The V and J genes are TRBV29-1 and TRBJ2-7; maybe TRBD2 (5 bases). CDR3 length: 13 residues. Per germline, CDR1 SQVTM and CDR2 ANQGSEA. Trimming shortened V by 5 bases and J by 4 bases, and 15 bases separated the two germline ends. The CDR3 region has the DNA TGCAGCGTTTTTACGGGAAAAACGTACGAGCAGTACTTC. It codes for CSVFTGKTYEQYF.